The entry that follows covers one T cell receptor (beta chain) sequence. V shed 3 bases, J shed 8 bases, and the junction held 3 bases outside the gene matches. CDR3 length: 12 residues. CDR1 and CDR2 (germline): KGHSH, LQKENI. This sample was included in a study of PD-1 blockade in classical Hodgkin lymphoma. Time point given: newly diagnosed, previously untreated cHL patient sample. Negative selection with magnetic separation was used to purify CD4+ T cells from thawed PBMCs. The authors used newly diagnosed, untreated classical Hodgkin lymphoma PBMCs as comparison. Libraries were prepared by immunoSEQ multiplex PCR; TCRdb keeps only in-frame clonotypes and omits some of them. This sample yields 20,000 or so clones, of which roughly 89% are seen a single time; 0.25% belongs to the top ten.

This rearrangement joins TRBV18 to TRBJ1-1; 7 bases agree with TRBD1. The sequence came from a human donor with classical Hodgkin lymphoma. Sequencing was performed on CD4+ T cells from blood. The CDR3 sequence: CASSPGQTEAFF. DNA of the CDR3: TGTGCCAGCTCACCGGGACAGACAGAAGCTTTCTTT.